This T cell receptor (beta chain) was captured in a study of T-cell memory formation after mild COVID-19. TCRdb itself ran the 5' RACE reads through MiXCR, one entry per CDR3 protein. The data show hundreds of thousands of distinct CDR3 sequences, 20% to 30% seen once. Note on this clonotype: The antigen is not known.

Germline V gene lookup returns CDR1 SQVTM and CDR2 ANQGSEA. The CDR3 has 11 amino acids. V gave up 6 bases and J gave up 6 bases, with 11 bases separating them. The study's findings and limits: Nothing confirmed that second-wave clones peaking on day 37 were specific for SARS-CoV-2. Within pre-infection memory, some responding clones were found, suggesting cross-reactive memory joined.

Material: PBMCs or a T cell subset sorted from them (not recorded which). This clonotype originated in an adult woman who had mild COVID-19 (a few samples of this study predate the infection). Cell type and time point are not known. The chain is built from TRBV29-1 and TRBJ1-1; possibly TRBD1 for D (5 bases). CDR3 in amino acids: CSVLGLSEAFF. As DNA, the CDR3 is TGCAGCGTCTTGGGGCTGTCTGAAGCTTTCTTT.